These 16 T cell receptor beta chains came from one sample sequenced in a study of T cells expressing NK-cell markers. Following a re-call of the 5' RACE reads, TCRdb has one entry per CDR3 protein and lacks DNA. The listing contains around 470,000 distinct CDR3 sequences. Sequenced input: blood T cells: a sorted CD56 or NKG2C T cell subset, CD4+ or CD8+ T cells, or bulk PBMC T cells (not recorded which). These receptor sequences come from a woman aged 45-65 years in good health.

This chain connects TRBV9 to TRBJ2-2; absent DNA, TCRdb's TRBD2 call cannot be checked. Germline CDR1 and CDR2: SGDLS and YYNGEE. This CDR3 has 16 residues. CDR3 amino acids: CASSAAGNTNTGELFF.

CDR3 loop: CASSLGGPAAPPGNEQFF. This sequence joins TRBV11-3 and TRBJ2-1; lacking DNA, the TRBD2 call made by TCRdb goes unchecked. CDR1 SGHNT and CDR2 YENEEA come from the germline V gene. The CDR3 loop spans 18 amino acids.

J is TRBJ2-2 and V is TRBV2. Germline loops: CDR1 SNHLY, CDR2 FYNNEI. The CDR3 runs to 12 residues. The CDR3 spells CASRVSTWELFF.

The genes are TRBV6-2 or TRBV6-3 and TRBJ2-5; TCRdb indicates TRBD2, and absent DNA this call remains unverified. Looked up from germline, CDR1 is MNHEY and CDR2 is SVGEGT. The CDR3 sequence is 15 residues long. This chain's CDR3 is CASTREGTGQETQYF.

The chain uses TRBV5-1 and TRBJ2-2; TCRdb returns TRBD1, unconfirmable since there is no DNA. Germline V gives CDR1 SGHRS, CDR2 YFSETQ. The CDR3 is made up of 15 amino acids. CDR3 sequence reads: CASSPGSSNTGELFF.

The V gene is TRBV12-3 or TRBV12-4, the J gene TRBJ2-5; without DNA, the TCRdb call of TRBD2 cannot be checked. The CDR3 length is 15 residues. The CDR3 loop reads CASRVGTSGRETQYF.

The rearrangement joins TRBV5-1 to TRBJ2-4; TCRdb selects TRBD2, and the lack of DNA leaves this call unchecked. The CDR3 length is 13 residues. Germline values: CDR1 SGHRS, CDR2 YFSETQ. The CDR3 loop reads CASSPRGRDIQYF.

CDR3 residues: CASSGFPGLRETQYF. The chain recombines TRBV10-2 with TRBJ2-5; with no DNA, the TCRdb D assignment of TRBD2 cannot be verified. The CDR3 totals 15 residues. The germline V gene has CDR1 WSHSY and CDR2 SAAADI.

J is TRBJ1-4 and V is TRBV5-1. The CDR3 extends over 18 amino acids. Germline CDR1 and CDR2: SGHRS and YFSETQ. CDR3 sequence: CASARRVQGGTTNEKLFF.

The chain is built from TRBV10-3 and TRBJ1-4. Germline CDR1 and CDR2: ENHRY and SYGVKD. There are 15 residues in the CDR3. CDR3 residues: CAISEGGQGNEKLFF.

The chain couples TRBV30 to TRBJ2-1; TCRdb's assignment of TRBD1 cannot be checked, as there is no DNA. The CDR3 has 15 residues. Per the germline V gene, CDR1 is GTSNPN and CDR2 is SVGIG (reference sequence). The CDR3 here is CAWRRGELRYNEQFF. The full variable domain, in which reference TRBV30 and TRBJ2-1 provide the parts outside the CDR3, is SQTIHQWPATLVQPVGSPLSLECTVEGTSNPNLYWYRQAAGRGLQLLFYSVGIGQISSEVPQNLSASRPQDRQFILSSKKLLLSDSGFYLCAWRRGELRYNEQFFGPGTRLTVL.

The CDR3 protein is CASAVTVEAFF. This sequence joins TRBV12-3 or TRBV12-4 and TRBJ1-1. This CDR3 contains 11 residues.

V usage is TRBV6-5 and J usage is TRBJ2-5; TCRdb returns TRBD2, unconfirmable since there is no DNA. The length of the CDR3 is 14 residues. In germline, CDR1 is MNHEY, CDR2 SVGAGI. CDR3 sequence: CASRDRAGGETQYF.

The genes are TRBV5-1 and TRBJ2-2; TCRdb returns TRBD2, unconfirmable since there is no DNA. The CDR3 totals 16 residues. Looked up from germline, CDR1 is SGHRS and CDR2 is YFSETQ. This CDR3 reads CASSWPRQGRTGELFF.

The V call is TRBV11-3, the J call TRBJ2-1; TCRdb's assignment of TRBD1 cannot be checked, as there is no DNA. Per the germline V gene, CDR1 is SGHNT and CDR2 is YENEEA. This CDR3 comprises 16 residues. CDR3 residues: CASNQAAPTGRNEQFF.

This CDR3 reads CASSPGTSQTGYTF. The chain combines TRBV12-3 or TRBV12-4 with TRBJ1-2; no DNA is available, so the TRBD1 call from TCRdb remains unchecked. The CDR3 totals 14 residues.